The present entry profiles one T cell receptor (beta chain) with its context. This entry belongs to a study of type 1 regulatory T cells. Overall study: T-allo10 is an in vitro-generated, Tr1-enriched CD4 T cell product specific for alloantigen.

CDR3 length: 14 residues. Germline lookup yields CDR1 SNHLY and CDR2 FYNNEI. V lost 8 bases, J lost 0 bases, and 10 bases lay in between. TCRdb independently ran MiXCR on the reads; one entry per CDR3 protein. The data show 75,000 to 100,000 distinct CDR3 sequences, with roughly 28% seen just once and 2% to 2.5% held by the top ten. V is TRBV2 and J is TRBJ2-2; D perhaps matches TRBD1 (6 bases). The specimen sequenced was CD4+ T cells, either the whole sample or a sorted fraction (not recorded which). The receptor's source is a human donor in good health. Here the CDR3 reads CASERDTNTGELFF. The CDR3 DNA reads as TGTGCCAGCGAACGGGACACGAACACCGGGGAGCTGTTTTTT.